This T cell receptor (beta chain) derives from a study of CXCR3-negative and CXCR3-positive naive CD8 T cells. Germline V gene lookup returns CDR1 MNHEY and CDR2 SVGAGI. The CDR3 is made up of 15 amino acids. TRB cDNA libraries were made by UMI-labeled 5' RACE. TCRdb re-called the 5' RACE reads; every CDR3 protein appears as one record, without DNA. The repertoire table contains about 120,000 distinct CDR3 sequences. Findings and caveats of the study: Memory cells showed distinct TRBV-TRBJ patterns, while the two naive subsets matched. In CXCR3-positive naive cells, the TRB CDR3s were more hydrophobic than in CXCR3-negative naive cells. Diversity in memory CD8+ cells fell much lower than the comparably high levels seen in both naive subsets.

A note on this clonotype: No antigen is known for it.

The chain is built from TRBV6-5 and TRBJ2-1; the D call of TRBD1 rests on TCRdb alone, since no DNA is present to check it. Sample: naive CXCR3+ CD8+ T cells from blood. Described subset: CD45RO-CCR7+CD27+CD95- naive CD8+ T cells expressing CXCR3 (TNR3+). The TCR comes from a human donor in good health. Some clones in this sample may be carry-over from other donors' samples. Here the CDR3 reads CASSLGTSFYNEQFF.